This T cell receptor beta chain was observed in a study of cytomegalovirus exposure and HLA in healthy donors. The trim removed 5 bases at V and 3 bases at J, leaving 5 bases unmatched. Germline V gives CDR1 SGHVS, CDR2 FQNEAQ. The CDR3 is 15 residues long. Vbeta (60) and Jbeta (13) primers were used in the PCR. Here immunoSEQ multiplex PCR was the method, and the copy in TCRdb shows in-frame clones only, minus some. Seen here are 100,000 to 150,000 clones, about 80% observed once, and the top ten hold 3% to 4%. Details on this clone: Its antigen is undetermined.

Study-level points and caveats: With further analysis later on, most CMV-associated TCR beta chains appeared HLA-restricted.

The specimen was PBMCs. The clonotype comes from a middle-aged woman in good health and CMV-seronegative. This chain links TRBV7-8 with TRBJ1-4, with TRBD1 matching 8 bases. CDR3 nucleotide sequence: TGTGCCAGCAGCGACCGGGACAGGCCTAATGAAAAACTGTTTTTT. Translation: CASSDRDRPNEKLFF.